The clone carrying this T cell receptor (beta chain) was counted at least ten times. Its antigen is unknown. This sample includes further DNA sequences coding for the same CDR3. V was shortened by 0 bases and J by 1 base, with 7 bases between the two germline ends. Germline CDR1 GTSNPN, CDR2 SVGIG (reference sequence). This CDR3 region has 14 residues. This entry belongs to a study of shared clonotypes between healthy human individuals. Profiling relied on immunoSEQ multiplex PCR, and the TCRdb table lists in-frame clones only, not all of them. This table has over a million clones, around 76% appearing once. General study findings and limits: Blood was the sole source, and tissue repertoires probably differ.

The receptor was derived from a young man in good health. The V gene is TRBV30, the J gene TRBJ1-5, with unresolved D. The source material was memory CD4+ T cells sorted from blood. Subset in this sample: CD45RA-negative fraction. The CDR3 protein is CAWSVSGSNQPQHF. In DNA, the CDR3 is TGTGCCTGGAGTGTATCCGGCAGCAATCAGCCCCAGCATTTT.